The 12 T cell receptor beta chains listed next were all sequenced from one sample in a study of T cell changes during pregnancy in multiple sclerosis. Profiling relied on immunoSEQ multiplex PCR, and the TCRdb table lists in-frame clones only, not all of them. The profile shows tens of thousands of clones, more than 85% of them singletons. The sequencing here drew on CD8+ T cells from peripheral blood mononuclear cells, taken before pregnancy. These receptors were collected from a female donor with multiple sclerosis, enrolled in a pregnancy study.

The CDR3 sequence is CASSPLQGNTEAFF. The CDR3 DNA follows: TGTGCCAGCAGCCCTCTTCAGGGGAACACTGAAGCTTTCTTT. V and J are TRBV5-6 and TRBJ1-1, with D perhaps TRBD1 (5 bases). Germline V gives CDR1 SGHDT, CDR2 YYEEEE. The CDR3 length is 14 residues. Trimming pared 4 bases from V and 1 base from J, leaving 11 bases between.

This clone was recorded only once. The genes are TRBV19 and TRBJ2-7, with D maybe TRBD1 (6 bases). The V and J ends lost 3 bases and 3 bases respectively, with 15 bases between them. Germline CDR1 reads LNHDA; CDR2 reads SQIVND (reference sequence). This CDR3 spans 15 amino acids. For the CDR3, the DNA is TGTGCCAGTAGTATCGACCACCCAGGGGACTACGAGCAGTACTTC. Translation: CASSIDHPGDYEQYF.

The gene calls are TRBV27 and TRBJ1-5; 8 nucleotides align to TRBD1. The CDR3 is 16 residues long. J lost 0 bases, V lost 6 bases, and 7 bases had no gene match. Per the germline V gene, CDR1 is MNHEY and CDR2 is SMNVEV (reference sequence). CDR3 protein: CASRPGDRYSNQPQHF. CDR3 coding DNA: TGTGCCAGCAGGCCCGGGGACAGGTATAGCAATCAGCCCCAGCATTTT.

The chain couples TRBV9 to TRBJ2-3; 13 positions match TRBD2. The CDR3 length is 20 residues. The germline CDR1 and CDR2 sequences are SGDLS and YYNGEE. V shed 3 bases and J 0 bases; nucleotides not matched to a gene: 13. The CDR3 DNA follows: TGTGCCAGCAGCGAGGGAAACGGACTAGCGGGGGAACCCAGCACAGATACGCAGTATTTT. Its translation: CASSEGNGLAGEPSTDTQYF.

The chain has TRBV13 and TRBJ1-2; D may be TRBD1 (5 bases). With 2 bases removed from V and 8 bases from J, the gap between germline ends came to 15 bases. In germline, CDR1 is PRHDT, CDR2 FYEKMQ (reference sequence). CDR3 length equals 14 residues. In DNA, the CDR3 is TGTGCCAGCAGCTTAAATGCGGGGCTCATCGGCTACACCTTC. Its protein product is CASSLNAGLIGYTF. The full variable domain, in which reference TRBV13 and TRBJ1-2 provide the parts outside the CDR3, is AAGVIQSPRHLIKEKRETATLKCYPIPRHDTVYWYQQGPGQDPQFLISFYEKMQSDKGSIPDRFSAQQFSDYHSELNMSSLELGDSALYFCASSLNAGLIGYTFGSGTRLTVV.

The V gene is TRBV6-1, the J gene TRBJ2-5, with TRBD2 matching 10 bases. The germline V gene has CDR1 MNHNS and CDR2 SASEGT. V shed 7 bases and J 5 bases; nucleotides not matched to a gene: 10. The CDR3 spans 15 residues. This chain's CDR3 is CASTPSGGDLETQYF. CDR3 bases: TGTGCCAGCACACCTAGCGGGGGAGACTTGGAGACCCAGTACTTC.

The genes are TRBV9 and TRBJ1-3, with a possible D match to TRBD1 (6 bases). Germline V gene data show CDR1 as SGDLS and CDR2 as YYNGEE. The CDR3 has 14 residues. V was pared by 3 bases and J by 1 base, with 8 bases between. The chain's CDR3 is CASSGGGSGNTIYF. DNA of the CDR3: TGTGCCAGCAGCGGAGGGGGTTCTGGAAACACCATATATTTT.

The chain combines TRBV7-9 with TRBJ2-1; D is perhaps TRBD2 (6 bases). V shed 5 bases and J shed 5 bases, with 16 bases lying between them. This CDR3 contains 15 residues. Germline-derived CDR1 and CDR2 are SEHNR and FQNEAQ (reference sequence). The CDR3 bases are TGTGCCAGCAGCCAACTAGCAAGCCAGCACAATGAGCAGTTCTTC. This sequence encodes CASSQLASQHNEQFF.

This sequence joins TRBV7-6 and TRBJ2-7, with D unclear. This CDR3 has 15 amino acids. CDR1 SGHVS and CDR2 FNYEAQ come from the germline V gene. The ends were cut back, 1 base at V and 1 base at J, with 11 bases in the middle. Here the CDR3 reads CASSLVEENSYEQYF. DNA for the CDR3: TGTGCCAGCAGCTTAGTCGAGGAAAATTCCTACGAGCAGTACTTC.

This clone was seen only once. The genes are TRBV4-1 and TRBJ2-7, with 7 positions matching TRBD1. Germline CDR1 is MGHRA and CDR2 is YSYEKL. Unmatched junction bases numbered 5, after V lost 1 base and J lost 5 bases. This CDR3 is 14 amino acids long. CDR3 coding DNA: TGCGCCAGCAGCCAAGTAGGGGGCATAGACGAGCAGTACTTC. Translation gives CASSQVGGIDEQYF.

The CDR3 loop reads CASSSGTGADEQYF. The CDR3 DNA reads TGTGCCAGCAGCTCCGGGACAGGGGCGGACGAGCAGTACTTC. The J gene is TRBJ2-7, the V gene TRBV7-9; 10 nucleotides match TRBD1. Germline V gives CDR1 SEHNR, CDR2 FQNEAQ (reference sequence). The CDR3 totals 14 residues. V lost 4 bases to trimming and J lost 5 bases; unmatched junction nucleotides: 5.

This chain joins TRBV2 and TRBJ1-2; D possibly corresponds to TRBD1 (6 bases). CDR1 and CDR2 (germline): SNHLY, FYNNEI. CDR3 size: 14 residues. V was cut by 4 bases and J by 8 bases, with 17 bases left in between. CDR3 protein: CASSGIMGAHGYTF. CDR3 in DNA: TGTGCCAGCAGTGGAATTATGGGGGCGCACGGCTACACCTTC.